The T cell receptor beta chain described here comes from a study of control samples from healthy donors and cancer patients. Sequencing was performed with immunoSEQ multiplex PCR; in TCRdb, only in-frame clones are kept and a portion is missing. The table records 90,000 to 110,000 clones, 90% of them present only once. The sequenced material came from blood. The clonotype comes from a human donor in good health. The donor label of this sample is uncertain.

The CDR3 DNA reads TGTGCCAGCACCCCCGGGTGGGTGGGGATGAACACTGAAGCTTTCTTT. Translated: CASTPGWVGMNTEAFF. The V call is TRBV5-5, the J call TRBJ1-1; D is unclear. Deletions cut 6 bases from V and 0 bases from J, with 18 bases between. CDR1 is SGHKS and CDR2 is YYEKEE in the germline V gene (reference sequence). This CDR3 contains 16 residues.